This TCR beta chain was captured in a study of blood T cell repertoires in COVID-19. Study overall: T cells, B-cell-depleted T cells, or PBMCs provided the cDNA or gDNA that served as material.

Sequencing used immunoSEQ multiplex PCR; TCRdb keeps in-frame clones, though not all of them. The sample lists 100,000 to 120,000 clones, around 76% occurring once. This CDR3 comprises 14 residues. The V gene's germline CDR1 is SGHNT and CDR2 YYREEE (reference sequence). V lost 4 bases and J lost 1, with 9 bases in between. This clone showed up just a few times. The gene calls are TRBV5-4 and TRBJ1-3; D uncertain. The source material was peripheral blood. The source of this sequence is a woman aged 80 or older with acute or convalescent COVID-19. Here the CDR3 DNA reads TGTGCCAGCAGCCCGGAGTCATCTGGAAACACCATATATTTT. Translating it yields CASSPESSGNTIYF.